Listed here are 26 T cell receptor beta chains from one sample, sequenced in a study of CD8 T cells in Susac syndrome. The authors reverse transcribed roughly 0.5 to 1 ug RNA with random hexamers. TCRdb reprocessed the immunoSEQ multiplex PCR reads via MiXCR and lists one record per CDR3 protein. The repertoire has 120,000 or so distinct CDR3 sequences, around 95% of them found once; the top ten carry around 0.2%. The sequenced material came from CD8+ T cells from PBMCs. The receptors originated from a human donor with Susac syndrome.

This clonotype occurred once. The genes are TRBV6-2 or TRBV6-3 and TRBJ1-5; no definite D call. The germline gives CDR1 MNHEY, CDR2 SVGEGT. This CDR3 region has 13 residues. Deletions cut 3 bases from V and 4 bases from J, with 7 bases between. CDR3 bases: TGTGCCAGCAGTTATTGGCAGAATCAGCCCCAGCATTTT. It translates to CASSYWQNQPQHF.

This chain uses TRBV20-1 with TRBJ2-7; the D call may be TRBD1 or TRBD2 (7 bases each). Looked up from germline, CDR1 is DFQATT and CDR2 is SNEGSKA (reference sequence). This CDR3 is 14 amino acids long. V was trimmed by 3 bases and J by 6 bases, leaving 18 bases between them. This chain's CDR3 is CSARLGRGLGEQYF. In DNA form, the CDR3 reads TGCAGTGCTAGGCTAGGGAGGGGGCTAGGCGAGCAGTACTTC.

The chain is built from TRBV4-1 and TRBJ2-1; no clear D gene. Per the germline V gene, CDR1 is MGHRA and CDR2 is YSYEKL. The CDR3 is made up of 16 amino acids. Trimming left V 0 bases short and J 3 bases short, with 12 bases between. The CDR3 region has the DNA TGCGCCAGCAGCCAAGATGGGTTCGACGGCTACAATGAGCAGTTCTTC. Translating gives CASSQDGFDGYNEQFF.

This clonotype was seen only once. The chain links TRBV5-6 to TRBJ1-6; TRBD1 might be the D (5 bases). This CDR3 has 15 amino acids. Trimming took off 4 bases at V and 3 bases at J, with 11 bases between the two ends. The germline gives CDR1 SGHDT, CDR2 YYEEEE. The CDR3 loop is CASSPGTVYNSPLHF. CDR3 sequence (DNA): TGTGCCAGCAGCCCAGGGACCGTCTATAATTCACCCCTCCACTTT.

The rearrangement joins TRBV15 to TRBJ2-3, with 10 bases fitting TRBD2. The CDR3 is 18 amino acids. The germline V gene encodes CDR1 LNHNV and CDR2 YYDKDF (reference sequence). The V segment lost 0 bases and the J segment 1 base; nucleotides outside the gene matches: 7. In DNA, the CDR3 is TGTGCCACCAGCAGAGATGGGGGTCTAGCGGGGGGCACAGATACGCAGTATTTT. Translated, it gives CATSRDGGLAGGTDTQYF.

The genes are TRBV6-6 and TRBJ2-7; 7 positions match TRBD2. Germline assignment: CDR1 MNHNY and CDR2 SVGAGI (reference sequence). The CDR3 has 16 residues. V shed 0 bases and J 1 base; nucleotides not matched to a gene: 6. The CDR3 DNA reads TGTGCCAGCAGTTACTCAGGCGGGGGAGCTTCCTACGAGCAGTACTTC. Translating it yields CASSYSGGGASYEQYF.

The CDR3 spells CASSQGVLAGVLWTGELFF. CDR3 DNA sequence: TGTGCCAGCAGCCAAGGAGTACTAGCGGGAGTGTTGTGGACCGGGGAGCTGTTTTTT. The V gene is TRBV14, the J gene TRBJ2-2; TRBD2 matches 11 bases. The V gene end was trimmed by 1 base and the J gene end by 5 bases; junction bases not matched to a gene: 12. The CDR3 has 19 residues. Germline assignment: CDR1 SGHDN and CDR2 FVKESK. Full variable domain (outside the CDR3, taken from reference TRBV14 and TRBJ2-2): EAGVTQFPSHSVIEKGQTVTLRCDPISGHDNLYWYRRVMGKEIKFLLHFVKESKQDESGMPNNRFLAERTGGTYSTLKVQPAELEDSGVYFCASSQGVLAGVLWTGELFFGEGSRLTVL.

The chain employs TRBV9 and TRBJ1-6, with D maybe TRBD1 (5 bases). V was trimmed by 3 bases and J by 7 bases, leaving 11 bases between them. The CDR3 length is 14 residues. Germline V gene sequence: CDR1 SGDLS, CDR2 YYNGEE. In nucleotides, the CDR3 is TGTGCCAGCAGCGCGGGACGGACGAATTCACCCCTCCACTTT. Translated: CASSAGRTNSPLHF.

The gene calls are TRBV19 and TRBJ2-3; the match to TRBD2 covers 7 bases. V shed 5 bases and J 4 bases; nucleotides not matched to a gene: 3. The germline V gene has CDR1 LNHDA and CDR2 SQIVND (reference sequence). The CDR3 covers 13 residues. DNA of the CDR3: TGTGCCAGTAGTGGCGCGGGAGCAGATACGCAGTATTTT. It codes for CASSGAGADTQYF.

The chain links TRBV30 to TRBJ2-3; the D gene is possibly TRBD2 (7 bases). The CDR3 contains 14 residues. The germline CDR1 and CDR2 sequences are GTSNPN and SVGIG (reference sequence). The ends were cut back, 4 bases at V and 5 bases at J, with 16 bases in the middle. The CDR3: CAWIGGELGDTQYF. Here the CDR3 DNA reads TGTGCCTGGATAGGGGGGGAGCTAGGAGATACGCAGTATTTT.

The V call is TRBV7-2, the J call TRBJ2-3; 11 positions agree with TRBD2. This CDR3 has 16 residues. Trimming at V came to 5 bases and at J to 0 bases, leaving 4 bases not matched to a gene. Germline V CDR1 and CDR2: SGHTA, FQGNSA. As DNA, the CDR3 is TGTGCCAGCAGCCCCACTAGCGGGGGAAGCACAGATACGCAGTATTTT. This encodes CASSPTSGGSTDTQYF. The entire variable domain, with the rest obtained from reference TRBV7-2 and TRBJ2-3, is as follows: GAGVSQSPSNKVTEKGKDVELRCDPISGHTALYWYRQSLGQGLEFLIYFQGNSAPDKSGLPSDRFSAERTGGSVSTLTIQRTQQEDSAVYLCASSPTSGGSTDTQYFGPGTRLTVL.

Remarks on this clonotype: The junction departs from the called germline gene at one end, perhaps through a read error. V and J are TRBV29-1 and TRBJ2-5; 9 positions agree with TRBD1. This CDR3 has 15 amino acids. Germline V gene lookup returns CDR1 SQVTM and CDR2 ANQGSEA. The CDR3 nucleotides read TGCAGCGTGGAAGGGACAGGGAGATTTACGGAGACCCAGTACTTC. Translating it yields CSVEGTGRFTETQYF.

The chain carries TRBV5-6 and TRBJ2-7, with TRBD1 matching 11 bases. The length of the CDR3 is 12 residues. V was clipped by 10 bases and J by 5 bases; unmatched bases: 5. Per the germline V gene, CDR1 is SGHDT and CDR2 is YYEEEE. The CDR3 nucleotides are TGTGCCGCGGGGACAGGGGGGAACGAGCAGTACTTC. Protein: CAAGTGGNEQYF.

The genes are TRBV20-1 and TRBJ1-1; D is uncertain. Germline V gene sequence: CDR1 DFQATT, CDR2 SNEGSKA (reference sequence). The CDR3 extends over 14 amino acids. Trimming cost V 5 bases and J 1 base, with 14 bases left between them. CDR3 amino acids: CSAQIGEGNTEAFF. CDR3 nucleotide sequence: TGCAGTGCTCAGATCGGGGAGGGGAACACTGAAGCTTTCTTT.

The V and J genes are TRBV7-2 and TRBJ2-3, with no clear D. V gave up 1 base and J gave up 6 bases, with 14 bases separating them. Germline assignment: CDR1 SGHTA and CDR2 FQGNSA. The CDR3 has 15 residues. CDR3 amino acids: CASSLEESPRDTQYF. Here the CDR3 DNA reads TGTGCCAGCAGCTTAGAGGAGTCGCCCCGTGATACGCAGTATTTT.

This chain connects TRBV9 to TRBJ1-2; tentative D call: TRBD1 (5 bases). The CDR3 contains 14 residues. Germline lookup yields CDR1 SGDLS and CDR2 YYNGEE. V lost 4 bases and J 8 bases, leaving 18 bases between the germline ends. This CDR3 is CASSPSGAVGGYTF. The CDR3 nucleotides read TGTGCCAGCAGCCCATCCGGGGCAGTCGGGGGCTACACCTTC.

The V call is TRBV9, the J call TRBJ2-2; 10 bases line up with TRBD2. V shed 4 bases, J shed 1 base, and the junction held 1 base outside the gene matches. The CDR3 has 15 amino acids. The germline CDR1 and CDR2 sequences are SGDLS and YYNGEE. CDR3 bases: TGTGCCAGCAGCTCTAGCGGGGGGAACACCGGGGAGCTGTTTTTT. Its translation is CASSSSGGNTGELFF. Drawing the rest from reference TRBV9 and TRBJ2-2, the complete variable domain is DSGVTQTPKHLITATGQRVTLRCSPRSGDLSVYWYQQSLDQGLQFLIQYYNGEERAKGNILERFSAQQFPDLHSELNLSSLELGDSALYFCASSSSGGNTGELFFGEGSRLTVL.

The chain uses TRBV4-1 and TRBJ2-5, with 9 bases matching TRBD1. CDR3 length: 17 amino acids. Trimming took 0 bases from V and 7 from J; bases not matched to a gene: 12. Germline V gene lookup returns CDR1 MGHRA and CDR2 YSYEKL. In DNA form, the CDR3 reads TGCGCCAGCAGCCAAGAGCGTCCCGGGACAGGGTCCGGGACCCAGTACTTC. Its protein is CASSQERPGTGSGTQYF.

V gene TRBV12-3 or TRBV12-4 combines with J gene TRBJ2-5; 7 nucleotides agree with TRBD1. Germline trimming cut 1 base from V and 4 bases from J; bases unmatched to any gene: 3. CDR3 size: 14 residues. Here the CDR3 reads CASSLGGGGETQYF. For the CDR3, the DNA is TGTGCCAGCAGTTTAGGAGGGGGCGGAGAGACCCAGTACTTC.

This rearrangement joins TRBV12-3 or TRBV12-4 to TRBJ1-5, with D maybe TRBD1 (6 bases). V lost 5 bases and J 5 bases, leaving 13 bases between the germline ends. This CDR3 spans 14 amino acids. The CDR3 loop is CASSPGVFDQPQHF. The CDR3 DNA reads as TGTGCCAGCAGTCCAGGGGTCTTCGATCAGCCCCAGCATTTT.

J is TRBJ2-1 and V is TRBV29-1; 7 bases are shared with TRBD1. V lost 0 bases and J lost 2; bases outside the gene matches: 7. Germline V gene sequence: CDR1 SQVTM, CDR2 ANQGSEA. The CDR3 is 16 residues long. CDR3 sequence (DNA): TGCAGCGTTGAAGAGGGACAGCAACGAACCTACAATGAGCAGTTCTTC. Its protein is CSVEEGQQRTYNEQFF.

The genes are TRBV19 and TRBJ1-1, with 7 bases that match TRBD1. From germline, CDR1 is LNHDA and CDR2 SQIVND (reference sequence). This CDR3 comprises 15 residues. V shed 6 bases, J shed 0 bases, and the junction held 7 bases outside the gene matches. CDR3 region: CASRVRGTVNTEAFF. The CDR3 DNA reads TGTGCCAGTAGGGTCCGTGGGACAGTGAACACTGAAGCTTTCTTT.

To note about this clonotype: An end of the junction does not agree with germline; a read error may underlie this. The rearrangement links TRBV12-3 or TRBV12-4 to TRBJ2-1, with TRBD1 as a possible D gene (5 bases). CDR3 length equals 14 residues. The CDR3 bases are TGTGCCAGCAGTTTCCCAGGGAACTACCATGAGCAGTTCTTC. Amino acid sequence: CASSFPGNYHEQFF.

As DNA, the CDR3 is TGTGCCAGTAGTCGTCCCCCAGACAGGGGAATATGGCCCCAGCATTTT. This gives the protein CASSRPPDRGIWPQHF. The chain joins TRBV19 to TRBJ1-5; 8 bases match TRBD1. This CDR3 spans 16 amino acids. Germline-derived CDR1 and CDR2 are LNHDA and SQIVND (reference sequence). Germline trimming cut 5 bases from V and 9 bases from J; bases unmatched to any gene: 15.

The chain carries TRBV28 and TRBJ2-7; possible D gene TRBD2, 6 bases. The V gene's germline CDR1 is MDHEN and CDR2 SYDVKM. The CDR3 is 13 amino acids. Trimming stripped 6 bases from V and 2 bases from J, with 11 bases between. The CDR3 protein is CASSNSGAYEQYF. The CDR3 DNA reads TGTGCCAGCAGCAACTCGGGGGCCTACGAGCAGTACTTC.

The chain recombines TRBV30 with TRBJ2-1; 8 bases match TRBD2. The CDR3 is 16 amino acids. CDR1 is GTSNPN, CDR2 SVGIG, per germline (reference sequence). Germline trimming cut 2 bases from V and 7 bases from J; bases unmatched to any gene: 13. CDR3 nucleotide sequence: TGTGCCTGGAGTACGGGGAGCGGGAGACTTTGGAATGAGCAGTTCTTC. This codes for CAWSTGSGRLWNEQFF.